These 23 T cell receptor beta chains were all obtained from the same sample, sequenced in a study of beta chain features in type 1 diabetes. Study observations and caveats: Type 1 diabetes patients showed a moderate but significant shortening of TCRB CDR3s in all four CD4+ subsets.

These TCRs are of unknown antigen specificity. As every portion of the isolated RNA was reverse transcribed, the sequencing read expressed TCRB transcripts. TCRdb's copy holds only in-frame clones and misses some; the assay was immunoSEQ multiplex PCR. There are 150,000 to 200,000 clones in the sample; about 63% occur only once, and 0.08% to 0.095% lies in the top ten. Sequences were obtained from naive CD4+ T cells from blood. The receptors stem from a man aged 30 to 45 with type 1 diabetes.

The gene calls are TRBV15 and TRBJ2-1; TRBD2 matches 10 bases. The CDR3 spans 15 residues. Germline V CDR1 and CDR2: LNHNV, YYDKDF (reference sequence). The V segment lost 2 bases and the J segment 6 bases; nucleotides outside the gene matches: 4. DNA for the CDR3: TGTGCCACCAGCAGATCTAGCGGGGGCTCCAATGAGCAGTTCTTC. Translating it yields CATSRSSGGSNEQFF.

V is TRBV6-1 and J is TRBJ2-4; TRBD1 might be the D (6 bases). This CDR3 comprises 15 residues. Germline CDR1 reads MNHNS; CDR2 reads SASEGT. Trimming took off 1 base at V and 8 bases at J, with 15 bases between the two ends. The DNA of the CDR3 is TGTGCCAGCAGTGAAGTACCAGGGGACGGGGACATTCAGTACTTC. Translating it yields CASSEVPGDGDIQYF.

The gene calls are TRBV29-1 and TRBJ2-3; D remains ambiguous. V was clipped by 7 bases and J by 2 bases, with 13 bases between them. This CDR3 is built from 13 residues. Germline V CDR1 and CDR2: SQVTM, ANQGSEA. The CDR3: CSGRRALTDTQYF. The CDR3 coding sequence is TGCAGCGGGCGCCGGGCCCTCACAGATACGCAGTATTTT.

The chain carries TRBV30 and TRBJ1-2, with TRBD1 identical over 7 bases. CDR3 length: 12 residues. V lost 5 bases and J lost 7; bases outside the gene matches: 7. Germline V lookup: CDR1 GTSNPN, CDR2 SVGIG (reference sequence). The DNA for the CDR3 is TGTGCCTGGGGACGGGACAGCCTTGGCTACACCTTC. Amino acid sequence: CAWGRDSLGYTF.

The chain recombines TRBV6-5 with TRBJ2-7, with TRBD1 matching 10 bases. The CDR3 has 14 residues. Germline V CDR1 and CDR2: MNHEY, SVGAGI. V was pared by 5 bases and J by 2 bases, with 3 bases of the junction left unmatched. The CDR3 protein is CASSPGQGTYEQYF. CDR3 nucleotide sequence: TGTGCCAGCAGTCCGGGACAGGGGACCTACGAGCAGTACTTC.

The chain links TRBV18 to TRBJ1-2, with D possibly TRBD1 on 6 matching bases. The CDR3 spans 14 residues. Germline V gene sequence: CDR1 KGHSH, CDR2 LQKENI. V lost 0 bases and J 7 bases, leaving 12 bases between the germline ends. CDR3: CASSPPRGLGGYTF. CDR3 bases: TGTGCCAGCTCACCACCACGGGGGCTAGGTGGCTACACCTTC.

The rearrangement uses TRBV9 and TRBJ2-2, with TRBD2 as a possible D gene (5 bases). Germline loops: CDR1 SGDLS, CDR2 YYNGEE. The V end lost 2 bases, the J end lost 7 bases, and 12 bases lay between the germline ends. The CDR3 spans 14 residues. CDR3: CASSVLAQVGELFF. CDR3 bases: TGTGCCAGCAGCGTTTTAGCGCAGGTCGGGGAGCTGTTTTTT.

The chain recombines TRBV4-3 with TRBJ2-1; 10 bases fit TRBD2. In germline, CDR1 is LGHNA, CDR2 YSLEER. The CDR3 contains 17 residues. V was clipped by 1 base and J by 3 bases; unmatched bases: 6. The CDR3, as DNA: TGCGCCAGCAGCCAAGTTTCATCTAGCGGGGGCTACAATGAGCAGTTCTTC. Translated, it gives CASSQVSSSGGYNEQFF.

The rearrangement uses TRBV29-1 and TRBJ2-3, with 13 bases matching TRBD2. The germline V gene encodes CDR1 SQVTM and CDR2 ANQGSEA. V gave up 6 bases and J gave up 4 bases; unmatched junction bases: 7. The CDR3 runs 15 residues. CDR3 region: CSVNRLAGGPDTQYF. In DNA form, the CDR3 reads TGCAGCGTCAACCGACTAGCGGGGGGCCCAGATACGCAGTATTTT.

The chain has TRBV18 and TRBJ2-5, with TRBD2 matching 8 bases. There are 17 residues in the CDR3. The V gene's germline CDR1 is KGHSH and CDR2 LQKENI. V shed 2 bases, J shed 5 bases, and the junction held 13 bases outside the gene matches. The DNA for the CDR3 is TGTGCCAGCTCACCAGCCTATACGGAGCGGGGGCTGGAGACCCAGTACTTC. Its protein is CASSPAYTERGLETQYF.

CDR3 residues: CASSVEFRSNNEQFF. CDR3 nucleotides: TGTGCCAGCAGCGTAGAGTTTAGGTCGAACAATGAGCAGTTCTTC. The chain recombines TRBV9 with TRBJ2-1; D gene unclear. The CDR3 has 15 amino acids. V dropped 0 bases and J dropped 5 bases, with 12 bases sitting between them. The germline CDR1 and CDR2 sequences are SGDLS and YYNGEE. Complete variable domain (other parts from reference TRBV9 and TRBJ2-1): DSGVTQTPKHLITATGQRVTLRCSPRSGDLSVYWYQQSLDQGLQFLIQYYNGEERAKGNILERFSAQQFPDLHSELNLSSLELGDSALYFCASSVEFRSNNEQFFGPGTRLTVL.

The chain combines TRBV7-2 with TRBJ1-1; 7 nucleotides align to TRBD1. V shed 3 bases, J shed 0 bases, and the junction held 1 base outside the gene matches. The CDR3 totals 14 residues. Germline CDR1 SGHTA, CDR2 FQGNSA. The CDR3 here is CASSLDRLNTEAFF. For the CDR3, the DNA is TGTGCCAGCAGCTTGGACAGGCTGAACACTGAAGCTTTCTTT.

The V gene is TRBV29-1, the J gene TRBJ2-2; a weak D match, TRBD1 (6 bases). Germline V gene lookup returns CDR1 SQVTM and CDR2 ANQGSEA. The CDR3 totals 15 residues. V was clipped by 2 bases and J by 0 bases, with 10 bases between them. CDR3 in amino acids: CSVELAGANTGELFF. DNA for the CDR3: TGCAGCGTTGAACTGGCAGGGGCGAACACCGGGGAGCTGTTTTTT.

J is TRBJ2-5 and V is TRBV15, with D possibly being TRBD1 (6 bases). Trimming left V 0 bases short and J 5 bases short, with 13 bases between. From germline, CDR1 is LNHNV and CDR2 YYDKDF (reference sequence). This CDR3 is built from 15 residues. Here the CDR3 DNA reads TGTGCCACCAGCAGAGATCAACAGGGTTCCGAGACCCAGTACTTC. Residues: CATSRDQQGSETQYF.

The chain is built from TRBV28 and TRBJ2-6; D not resolved. This CDR3 region has 14 residues. Germline CDR1 reads MDHEN; CDR2 reads SYDVKM. Trimming shortened V by 5 bases and J by 0 bases, and 5 bases separated the two germline ends. The CDR3 loop is CASSLRSGANVLTF. The CDR3 DNA reads TGTGCCAGCAGTCTTCGCTCTGGGGCCAACGTCCTGACTTTC.

There are a few counts of this clone. The chain links TRBV27 to TRBJ2-6, with no clear D. The V gene's germline CDR1 is MNHEY and CDR2 SMNVEV (reference sequence). Trimming removed 5 bases at V and 0 bases at J, with 2 bases between. This CDR3 is 13 amino acids long. CDR3 amino acids: CASSNSGANVLTF. CDR3 nucleotide sequence: TGTGCCAGCAGTAACTCTGGGGCCAACGTCCTGACTTTC.

This chain uses TRBV29-1 with TRBJ1-1; tentatively, D is TRBD1 (6 bases). The CDR3 runs 14 residues. The ends were cut back, 7 bases at V and 2 bases at J, with 17 bases in the middle. In germline, CDR1 is SQVTM, CDR2 ANQGSEA. The CDR3, as DNA: TGCAGCGCTTCGTGGGGGCTCAGCAACACTGAAGCTTTCTTT. Its translation is CSASWGLSNTEAFF.

This chain connects TRBV7-2 to TRBJ2-3; D is possibly TRBD1 (5 bases). The CDR3 is made up of 18 amino acids. Germline CDR1 and CDR2: SGHTA and FQGNSA. V lost 2 bases and J lost 0, with 18 bases in between. The CDR3 region is CASSLTMAPGYSTDTQYF. The CDR3 region has the DNA TGTGCCAGCAGCTTAACCATGGCCCCAGGGTACAGCACAGATACGCAGTATTTT.

This clone occurred a few times. J is TRBJ1-2 and V is TRBV29-1; no definite D call. The germline V gene encodes CDR1 SQVTM and CDR2 ANQGSEA. This CDR3 contains 14 residues. V was pared by 2 bases and J by 6 bases, with 16 bases between. The CDR3 DNA reads as TGCAGCGTTGAAATCGGACCGGGGTTCCATGGCTACACCTTC. Its translation: CSVEIGPGFHGYTF.

This clone occurred a few times. The chain couples TRBV7-2 to TRBJ2-5; D is unclear. V was cut by 3 bases and J by 2 bases, with 4 bases left in between. Germline values: CDR1 SGHTA, CDR2 FQGNSA. The CDR3 length is 12 residues. The CDR3: CASSFWQETQYF. The CDR3 nucleotides are TGTGCCAGCAGCTTTTGGCAAGAGACCCAGTACTTC. The full variable domain, rest sourced from reference TRBV7-2 and TRBJ2-5, is GAGVSQSPSNKVTEKGKDVELRCDPISGHTALYWYRQSLGQGLEFLIYFQGNSAPDKSGLPSDRFSAERTGGSVSTLTIQRTQQEDSAVYLCASSFWQETQYFGPGTRLLVL.

CDR3 bases: TGCAGCGTCGGAAGTAGGGAGGATCAGCCCCAGCATTTT. Amino acid sequence: CSVGSREDQPQHF. The chain uses TRBV29-1 and TRBJ1-5; no firm D call. The CDR3 consists of 13 residues. Germline CDR1 is SQVTM and CDR2 is ANQGSEA. V lost 6 bases and J 5 bases, leaving 14 bases between the germline ends.

The chain joins TRBV20-1 to TRBJ2-5; 7 bases match TRBD2. CDR1 and CDR2 (germline): DFQATT, SNEGSKA (reference sequence). The CDR3 spans 11 residues. V lost 6 bases to trimming and J lost 2 bases; unmatched junction nucleotides: 0. This CDR3 is CSAGRQETQYF. CDR3 sequence (DNA): TGCAGTGCCGGGAGGCAAGAGACCCAGTACTTC.

The CDR3 DNA sequence: TGTGCCCTAGCGGGGGCCTACGAGCAGTACTTC. As protein: CALAGAYEQYF. V is TRBV30 and J is TRBJ2-7, with 10 bases identical to TRBD2. The germline V gene has CDR1 GTSNPN and CDR2 SVGIG (reference sequence). V trimming: 8 bases; J trimming: 2 bases; junction bases outside the gene matches: 0. The CDR3 runs to 11 residues.